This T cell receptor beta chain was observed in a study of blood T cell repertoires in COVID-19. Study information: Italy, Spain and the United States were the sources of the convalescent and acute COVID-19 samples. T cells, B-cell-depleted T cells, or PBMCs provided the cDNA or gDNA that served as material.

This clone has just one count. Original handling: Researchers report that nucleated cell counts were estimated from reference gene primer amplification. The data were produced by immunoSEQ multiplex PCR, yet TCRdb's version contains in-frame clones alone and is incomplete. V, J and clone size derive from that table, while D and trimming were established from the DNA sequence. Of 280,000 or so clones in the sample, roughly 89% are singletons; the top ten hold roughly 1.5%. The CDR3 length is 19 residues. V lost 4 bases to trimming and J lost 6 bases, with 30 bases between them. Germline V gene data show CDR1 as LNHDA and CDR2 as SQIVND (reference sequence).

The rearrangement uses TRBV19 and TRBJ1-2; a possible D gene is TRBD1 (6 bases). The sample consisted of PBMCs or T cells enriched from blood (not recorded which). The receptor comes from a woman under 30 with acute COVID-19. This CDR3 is CASSNGKKLGARRVNGYTF. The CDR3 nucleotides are TGTGCCAGTAGTAATGGAAAAAAATTGGGGGCGCGGCGAGTAAATGGCTACACCTTC.